A selection of T cell receptor delta chains follows, all from one sample in a study of Vδ1+ human thymocytes. TCRdb re-called the multiplex PCR reads through CATT. The table lists 24,000 or so delta-chain clones, around 28% of them singletons. The sample consisted of Vdelta1+ gamma-delta thymocytes from the thymus. The receptors originated from a boy less than two years old who had congenital heart surgery. Both conserved end residues are trimmed from each CDR3. Part of the rows lack a size; the others show once, few, many or a class for expanded clones.

clone size: few; J gene: TRDJ1; V gene: TRDV1; CDR3 protein: ALGGPRLIEATDKLI
clone size: -; J gene: TRDJ1; V gene: TRDV1; CDR3 protein: ALGEVYVLPHTPGCKLI
clone size: few; J gene: TRDJ2; V gene: TRDV1; CDR3 protein: ALVNATDYWGIRIRAAQLF
clone size: -; J gene: TRDJ1; V gene: TRDV1; CDR3 protein: ARGELSSLLGDPYPVKLI
clone size: -; J gene: TRDJ1; V gene: TRDV1; CDR3 protein: ALGEQDSYLLGYVELI
clone size: -; J gene: TRDJ1; V gene: TRDV1; CDR3 protein: ALGGKAFLLGDKVNTDKLI
clone size: -; J gene: TRDJ1; V gene: TRDV1; CDR3 protein: ALGEAFLLGITGGSNTDKLI
clone size: few; J gene: TRDJ1; V gene: TRDV1; CDR3 protein: ALGNGGSYTRTAYTDKLI
clone size: -; J gene: TRDJ1; V gene: TRDV1; CDR3 protein: ALGELTRPSYHLLYWGIQGEYTDKLI
clone size: few; J gene: TRDJ1; V gene: TRDV1; CDR3 protein: ALGVHPLNPLPTKLI